This TCR beta chain was captured by sequencing in a study of T cell responses to AZD1222 COVID-19 vaccine. Whole-study findings and limits: Sampled repertoires all dated from after the peak T cell response.

Profiled with immunoSEQ multiplex PCR; TCRdb holds only in-frame clones, not every one. The sample has roughly 89,000 clones, around nine tenths seen once. The germline V gene encodes CDR1 MDHEN and CDR2 SYDVKM. The ends were cut back, 10 bases at V and 9 bases at J, with 13 bases in the middle. The CDR3 covers 11 residues. For this clone: Its target is not known.

The chain carries TRBV28 and TRBJ2-1; no reliable D call. Sequenced material: peripheral blood, taken on day 0 of MenACWY control vaccination. This TCR was recovered from an adult in good health. The CDR3 sequence: CAIENLAEQFF. As DNA, the CDR3 is TGTGCCATTGAGAACTTGGCTGAGCAGTTCTTC.